The next 28 T cell receptor beta chains were all read from a single sample in a study of T cells in Graves' hyperthyroidism and ophthalmopathy (dated by TCRdb to the late 2010s). Library preparation was by multiplex PCR. These reads were obtained on an Illumina HiSeq 2000. TCR beta CDR3 regions were amplified from RNA transcripts. The TCR CDR3 was subjected to a first round of RT-PCR using the HTBI primer set and the Qiagen OneStep RT-PCR kit. The raw public data were reprocessed by TCRdb itself: fastp quality trimming at Q25, MiXCR clonotype calling, in-frame beta chains only. Each entry is one CDR3 protein sequence, shown with its most common DNA and genes. This sample comprises a few hundred thousand distinct CDR3 sequences, roughly 15% of them detected only once. The top ten constitute roughly 33% of the sample. What was sequenced was blood. Every receptor here comes from a woman in her 40s with Graves' ophthalmopathy.

This rearrangement joins TRBV4-1 to TRBJ1-2; a weak D match, TRBD1 (5 bases). V was shortened by 1 base and J by 1 base, with 16 bases between the two germline ends. Germline loops: CDR1 MGHRA, CDR2 YSYEKL. This CDR3 contains 17 residues. The CDR3 reads CASSQVAKPRGNYGYTF. Here the CDR3 DNA reads TGCGCCAGCAGCCAAGTGGCCAAACCGAGGGGTAACTATGGCTACACCTTC.

This clonotype was picked up many times. This rearrangement joins TRBV7-2 to TRBJ2-5; TRBD1 aligns across 10 bases. The CDR3 totals 15 residues. Germline V gives CDR1 SGHTA, CDR2 FQGNSA. Losses at the gene ends were 5 bases for V and 5 bases for J; bases not matched to a gene: 8. CDR3 in DNA: TGTGCCAGCAGCCAAGGACAGGGGGATTGGGAGACCCAGTACTTC. Translating it yields CASSQGQGDWETQYF.

This clonotype was found many times. V is TRBV7-9 and J is TRBJ2-1; unclear D gene. This CDR3 comprises 12 residues. Germline lookup yields CDR1 SEHNR and CDR2 FQNEAQ (reference sequence). V gave up 5 bases and J gave up 10 bases, with 12 bases separating them. In nucleotides, the CDR3 is TGTGCCAGCAGCCCCCTAGGGTCGGAGCAGTTCTTC. Translating gives CASSPLGSEQFF.

Notes on this clonotype: At one end the junction does not follow the germline gene, possibly because of a read error. The chain links TRBV5-1 to TRBJ2-3; no clear D. The CDR3 consists of 14 residues. Germline V gives CDR1 SGHRS, CDR2 YFSETQ. As DNA, the CDR3 is TGCGCCAACAGCTCAGCGACCACCACAGATACGCAGTATTTT. Protein sequence: CANSSATTTDTQYF.

For this clonotype: A much larger clonotype is one base distant, so this may be a read error. The rearrangement uses TRBV7-9 and TRBJ1-2; D not resolved. In germline, CDR1 is SEHNR, CDR2 FQNEAQ (reference sequence). This CDR3 region has 13 residues. The CDR3 loop reads CASSPGPVYGHTF. In nucleotides, the CDR3 is TGTGCCAGCAGCCCGGGCCCTGTCTATGGCCACACCTTC.

This clonotype was detected ten times or more. The gene calls are TRBV7-8 and TRBJ2-3, with 7 bases aligning to TRBD2. CDR3 length: 14 amino acids. Unmatched junction bases numbered 10, after V lost 10 bases and J lost 3 bases. Germline V gene data show CDR1 as SGHVS and CDR2 as FQNEAQ. The CDR3 DNA reads TGTGCCACAAGCGTGGGCGGGAGTACAGATACGCAGTATTTT. Its translation is CATSVGGSTDTQYF.

The chain joins TRBV4-1 to TRBJ1-2, with a tentative D call TRBD1 (6 bases). Germline values: CDR1 MGHRA, CDR2 YSYEKL. The CDR3 length is 16 residues. Trimming stripped 4 bases from V and 2 bases from J, with 17 bases between. Here the CDR3 DNA reads TGCGCCAGCAGCCGATTCCCCGGGGGGCGGAACTATGGCTACACCTTC. It encodes CASSRFPGGRNYGYTF.

This clonotype has a handful of counts. The chain has TRBV7-9 and TRBJ2-5, with D uncertain. The CDR3 loop spans 14 amino acids. The germline V gene encodes CDR1 SEHNR and CDR2 FQNEAQ (reference sequence). Trimming took off 6 bases at V and 3 bases at J, with 14 bases between the two ends. The CDR3 DNA reads TGTGCCAGCAGGTCTCTAGTACCCGAAGAGACCCAGTACTTC. It encodes CASRSLVPEETQYF. Looking up the rest from reference TRBV7-9 and TRBJ2-5 gives the full variable domain: DTGVSQNPRHKITKRGQNVTFRCDPISEHNRLYWYRQTLGQGPEFLTYFQNEAQLEKSRLLSDRFSAERPKGSFSTLEIQRTEQGDSAMYLCASRSLVPEETQYFGPGTRLLVL.

There are a few counts of this clonotype. A read error is possible here, since a much larger clone lies one base away. The genes are TRBV27 and TRBJ1-1, with D unresolved. Germline V gene sequence: CDR1 MNHEY, CDR2 SMNVEV (reference sequence). The ends were cut back, 1 base at V and 2 bases at J, with 11 bases in the middle. CDR3 length: 15 amino acids. CDR3 residues: CASSLFAVINTEAFF. CDR3 nucleotide sequence: TGTGCCAGCAGTTTATTCGCCGTCATAAACACTGAAGCTTTCTTT.

This clonotype came up many times. V usage is TRBV10-3 and J usage is TRBJ2-1; 12 bases line up with TRBD2. Germline V gene lookup returns CDR1 ENHRY and CDR2 SYGVKD. J lost 2 bases, V lost 6 bases, and 5 bases had no gene match. This CDR3 region has 16 residues. The CDR3, as DNA: TGTGCCATCAGCCCTTCTAGCGGGAGGGCCTACAATGAGCAGTTCTTC. It translates to CAISPSSGRAYNEQFF.

This clonotype was detected many times. The J gene is TRBJ2-5, the V gene TRBV10-1, with D hard to call. The CDR3 runs to 13 residues. CDR1 and CDR2 from the germline V gene are WNHNN and SYGVQD (reference sequence). Trimming took off 6 bases at V and 1 base at J, with 9 bases between the two ends. The CDR3 nucleotides are TGCGCCAGCAGCGGGCAATTCCAAGAGACCCAGTACTTC. As protein: CASSGQFQETQYF.

This clonotype was found many times. This sequence joins TRBV12-3 or TRBV12-4 and TRBJ1-6, with no clear D. There are 13 residues in the CDR3. The ends were cut back, 5 bases at V and 11 bases at J, with 13 bases in the middle. The CDR3 region is CASSPGARPPLHF. The CDR3 nucleotides are TGTGCCAGCAGTCCAGGCGCGCGACCACCCCTCCACTTT.

The V and J genes are TRBV5-1 and TRBJ2-1; TRBD2 might be the D (6 bases). Deletions cut 2 bases from V and 4 bases from J, with 16 bases between. From germline, CDR1 is SGHRS and CDR2 YFSETQ. This CDR3 contains 16 residues. CDR3 in DNA: TGCGCCAGCAGCTTTAGAGGACCCGGGGGTTACAATGAGCAGTTCTTC. Its translation is CASSFRGPGGYNEQFF.

This rearrangement joins TRBV14 to TRBJ1-2, with unresolved D. Germline V gives CDR1 SGHDN, CDR2 FVKESK. The CDR3 extends over 13 amino acids. Trimming shortened V by 3 bases and J by 1 base, and 6 bases separated the two germline ends. The CDR3 sequence: CASSHKINYGYTF. The CDR3 DNA is TGTGCCAGCAGCCACAAAATTAACTATGGCTACACCTTC.

This clonotype was seen repeatedly, ten times or more. V and J are TRBV15 and TRBJ2-5, with unresolved D. Germline values: CDR1 LNHNV, CDR2 YYDKDF (reference sequence). V gave up 0 bases and J gave up 4 bases, with 0 bases separating them. This CDR3 comprises 11 residues. The CDR3, as DNA: TGTGCCACCAGCAGAGAAGAGACCCAGTACTTC. Its translation is CATSREETQYF.

This clonotype came up many times. The chain couples TRBV6-1 to TRBJ2-1, with TRBD1 as a possible D gene (5 bases). This CDR3 spans 13 amino acids. The germline CDR1 and CDR2 sequences are MNHNS and SASEGT. V lost 8 bases, J lost 9 bases, and 17 bases lay in between. This CDR3 is CASAQGRASEQFF. CDR3 in DNA: TGTGCCAGCGCCCAAGGCAGGGCCAGTGAGCAGTTCTTC.

CDR3 in amino acids: CASSILGPSGSYNEQFF. The CDR3, as DNA: TGTGCCAGTAGTATACTAGGGCCGTCAGGCTCCTACAATGAGCAGTTCTTC. V usage is TRBV19 and J usage is TRBJ2-1; D not resolved. CDR3 length: 17 amino acids. Germline loops: CDR1 LNHDA, CDR2 SQIVND (reference sequence). V shed 2 bases and J shed 0 bases, with 14 bases lying between them.

The rearrangement links TRBV7-2 to TRBJ2-7; D unresolved. This CDR3 contains 15 residues. Germline CDR1 and CDR2: SGHTA and FQGNSA. V was pared by 5 bases and J by 3 bases, with 17 bases between. The DNA of the CDR3 is TGTGCCAGCAGCCCTGGACCAGAAGGTAGCTACGAGCAGTACTTC. Its protein is CASSPGPEGSYEQYF.

DNA of the CDR3: TGTGCCAGCAGCTTAGTCAGGGGGCGCACAGATACGCAGTATTTT. As protein: CASSLVRGRTDTQYF. The J gene is TRBJ2-3, the V gene TRBV7-8; 8 positions agree with TRBD1. The CDR3 runs 15 residues. Germline CDR1 is SGHVS and CDR2 is FQNEAQ. After removal of 1 base from V and 1 base from J, the junction contained 1 base not matched to a gene.

This clonotype has only a few counts. Written as DNA, the CDR3 is TGTGCCAGCAGTCCAGTTACCGGACACCACTCCTACGAGCAGTACTTC. It specifies CASSPVTGHHSYEQYF. The genes are TRBV12-3 or TRBV12-4 and TRBJ2-7, with a weak D call TRBD1 (5 bases). With 5 bases removed from V and 0 bases from J, the gap between germline ends came to 17 bases. The CDR3 extends over 16 amino acids.

The V call is TRBV12-3 or TRBV12-4, the J call TRBJ2-1, with a weak D call TRBD2 (5 bases). CDR3 length: 16 residues. V dropped 5 bases and J dropped 7 bases, with 21 bases sitting between them. CDR3: CASSPSGSVSRNEQFF. The CDR3 DNA reads as TGTGCCAGCAGTCCCTCGGGTAGCGTGAGTAGGAATGAGCAGTTCTTC.

This clonotype appeared many times. This rearrangement joins TRBV7-2 to TRBJ1-2, with no clear D. The CDR3 spans 15 residues. V was shortened by 1 base and J by 4 bases, with 13 bases between the two germline ends. Per germline, CDR1 SGHTA and CDR2 FQGNSA. In DNA form, the CDR3 reads TGTGCCAGCAGCTTAGAGGGCAGCCTTTTCTATGGCTACACCTTC. The encoded protein is CASSLEGSLFYGYTF.

This clonotype occurred many times. This CDR3 is CASSLAQTLQGTEAFF. The CDR3 DNA reads TGCGCCAGCAGCTTGGCGCAGACCCTACAAGGCACTGAAGCTTTCTTT. The chain recombines TRBV5-1 with TRBJ1-1; D remains unclear. The germline V gene has CDR1 SGHRS and CDR2 YFSETQ. The CDR3 runs to 16 residues. With 0 bases removed from V and 4 bases from J, the gap between germline ends came to 16 bases.

At least ten counts were recorded for this clonotype. This chain joins TRBV19 and TRBJ2-1; 10 bases match TRBD2. After removal of 6 bases from V and 4 bases from J, the junction contained 9 bases not matched to a gene. Germline V gene lookup returns CDR1 LNHDA and CDR2 SQIVND (reference sequence). This CDR3 is 16 amino acids long. The CDR3 DNA reads as TGTGCCAGTAGACCCCTTAGCGGGAGGTCGTACAATGAGCAGTTCTTC. Amino acid sequence: CASRPLSGRSYNEQFF.

This clonotype has just one count. The gene calls are TRBV9 and TRBJ2-1; D unresolved. V gave up 4 bases and J gave up 6 bases, with 11 bases separating them. This CDR3 region has 13 residues. Per germline, CDR1 SGDLS and CDR2 YYNGEE. As DNA, the CDR3 is TGTGCCAGCAGCTTAGCTCTCGCCAATGAGCAGTTCTTC. Translating it yields CASSLALANEQFF.

The gene calls are TRBV20-1 and TRBJ1-2; no definite D call. Germline CDR1 and CDR2: DFQATT and SNEGSKA (reference sequence). Trimming removed 3 bases from V and 0 bases from J, with 11 bases in between. The CDR3 spans 14 residues. CDR3 in amino acids: CSASEWKANYGYTF. In DNA form, the CDR3 reads TGCAGTGCTAGCGAGTGGAAAGCTAACTATGGCTACACCTTC.

V and J are TRBV7-9 and TRBJ2-3; possibly TRBD2 for D (6 bases). V was pared by 10 bases and J by 0 bases, with 14 bases between. The CDR3 is 14 residues long. The germline V gene encodes CDR1 SEHNR and CDR2 FQNEAQ (reference sequence). The CDR3 is CAITTGTSTDTQYF. DNA of the CDR3: TGTGCCATTACGACGGGGACTAGCACAGATACGCAGTATTTT.

The gene calls are TRBV11-2 and TRBJ2-1; D gene uncertain. The CDR3 is made up of 11 amino acids. The V end lost 5 bases, the J end lost 8 bases, and 7 bases lay between the germline ends. Germline CDR1 and CDR2: SGHAT and FQNNGV. The CDR3 sequence: CASSPRDEQFF. The CDR3 coding sequence is TGTGCCAGCAGCCCCCGGGATGAGCAGTTCTTC.